These 21 T cell receptor beta chains originate from one sample sequenced in a study of blood T cells in healthy people across ages. It was with a sample-barcoded 5' primer and a J-beta primer mix that a second PCR of roughly 6 to 12 cycles was run. In TCRdb, the 5' RACE reads were re-called with MiXCR into one record per CDR3 protein. The table records about 780,000 distinct CDR3 sequences, approximately 65% of them present only once. The sequencing sample was made of blood. These receptors came from a man aged 25 to 40 in good health.

The chain links TRBV6-6 to TRBJ1-4; 8 bases are a match to TRBD1. Looked up from germline, CDR1 is MNHNY and CDR2 is SVGAGI (reference sequence). The CDR3 runs 14 residues. With 7 bases clipped from V and 3 bases from J, the junction kept 4 bases outside the gene matches. CDR3 protein: CASTADRANEKLFF. CDR3 coding DNA: TGTGCCAGCACCGCGGACAGGGCTAATGAAAAACTGTTTTTT.

The chain is built from TRBV12-3 or TRBV12-4 and TRBJ2-7; D is uncertain. The J call is uncertain, as TRBJ2-4 better fits the DNA end. The CDR3 covers 12 residues. The CDR3 DNA follows: TGTGCCAGCAGTTTGGGATGGGACATTCAGTACTTC. This encodes CASSLGWDIQYF.

The chain employs TRBV6-5 and TRBJ2-1; D unclear. The tail of the sequence fits TRBJ2-7 better, so the J call may be wrong. There are 13 residues in the CDR3. CDR1 MNHEY and CDR2 SVGAGI come from the germline V gene. Here the CDR3 DNA reads TGTGCCAGGCCTCCGGAACAGAACTACGAGCAGTACTTC. Its protein is CARPPEQNYEQYF.

The chain recombines TRBV7-9 with TRBJ2-7, with a possible D match to TRBD2 (5 bases). Germline V gives CDR1 SEHNR, CDR2 FQNEAQ (reference sequence). The CDR3 sequence is 12 residues long. Trimming cost V 10 bases and J 0 bases, with 10 bases left between them. The CDR3 protein is CATRTDSYEQYF. In DNA, the CDR3 is TGTGCCACCCGGACTGACTCCTACGAGCAGTACTTC.

This clonotype was counted only a few times. The rearrangement links TRBV28 to TRBJ1-5; D is possibly TRBD1 (6 bases). Germline lookup yields CDR1 MDHEN and CDR2 SYDVKM. The CDR3 consists of 13 residues. V shed 3 bases and J shed 7 bases, with 10 bases lying between them. Here the CDR3 DNA reads TGTGCCAGCAGTTTGGTCAGGGGCCAGCCCCAGCATTTT. It yields the protein CASSLVRGQPQHF.

In nucleotides, the CDR3 is TGTGCCAGCAGTTACCTAGCGGGGGGGCACTATGAGCAGTTCTTC. It codes for CASSYLAGGHYEQFF. This chain connects TRBV6-5 to TRBJ2-1, with 12 bases lining up with TRBD2. CDR3 length: 15 amino acids. Germline assignment: CDR1 MNHEY and CDR2 SVGAGI. The V gene end was trimmed by 2 bases and the J gene end by 8 bases; junction bases not matched to a gene: 4.

This clonotype was seen a few times. The chain links TRBV6-5 to TRBJ1-1, with 7 bases that match TRBD1. The CDR3 covers 14 residues. The V and J ends lost 8 bases and 1 base, in that order; junction bases with no gene match: 7. In germline, CDR1 is MNHEY, CDR2 SVGAGI. The CDR3 protein is CASGRGRPNTEAFF. The CDR3 region has the DNA TGTGCCAGCGGCAGGGGGAGGCCGAACACTGAAGCTTTCTTT.

The V and J genes are TRBV10-3 and TRBJ2-3, with TRBD2 matching over 9 bases. CDR1 ENHRY and CDR2 SYGVKD come from the germline V gene. V shed 3 bases, J shed 5 bases, and the junction held 9 bases outside the gene matches. The CDR3 spans 16 residues. The CDR3 bases are TGTGCCATCAGTGAAACAGCGGGGGGTGTTGAAGATACGCAGTATTTT. Its protein product is CAISETAGGVEDTQYF.

J is TRBJ1-2 and V is TRBV7-2; no clear D. V gave up 6 bases and J gave up 2 bases, with 16 bases separating them. The CDR3 is made up of 15 amino acids. From germline, CDR1 is SGHTA and CDR2 FQGNSA. The chain's CDR3 is CASSKSDSLNYGYTF. The CDR3 bases are TGTGCCAGCAGTAAATCAGACTCCTTAAACTATGGCTACACCTTC.

The V and J genes are TRBV5-1 and TRBJ2-1; D gene ambiguous. Germline lookup yields CDR1 SGHRS and CDR2 YFSETQ. The V gene lost 6 bases and the J gene lost 0 bases, with 13 bases spanning the gap. The CDR3 runs to 15 residues. The CDR3, as DNA: TGCGCCAGCACCCCCTTGGTGGACTCCTACAATGAGCAGTTCTTC. It specifies CASTPLVDSYNEQFF.

The chain carries TRBV7-9 and TRBJ1-3; no definite D call. V dropped 3 bases and J dropped 7 bases, with 7 bases sitting between them. CDR1 and CDR2 from the germline V gene are SEHNR and FQNEAQ (reference sequence). The CDR3 is 12 amino acids. Here the CDR3 DNA reads TGTGCCAGCAGCTTTATTCAGAACACCATATATTTT. As protein: CASSFIQNTIYF.

The CDR3 loop is CSVPRAGVVSDTQYF. Here the CDR3 DNA reads TGCAGCGTTCCCCGGGCAGGGGTAGTCTCAGATACGCAGTATTTT. The chain uses TRBV29-1 and TRBJ2-3, with a weak D call TRBD1 (6 bases). Germline V gene data show CDR1 as SQVTM and CDR2 as ANQGSEA. V lost 5 bases to trimming and J lost 4 bases, with 19 bases between them. There are 15 residues in the CDR3.

The rearrangement uses TRBV20-1 and TRBJ2-5; D remains unclear. The V end was cut by 5 bases, the J end by 4 bases, with 14 bases between. Per germline, CDR1 DFQATT and CDR2 SNEGSKA (reference sequence). This CDR3 spans 13 amino acids. CDR3 sequence reads: CSAGRVGRETQYF. In DNA, the CDR3 is TGCAGTGCTGGAAGAGTGGGAAGAGAGACCCAGTACTTC.

V usage is TRBV3-1 and J usage is TRBJ2-7; D may be TRBD1 (6 bases). Germline V gene sequence: CDR1 LGHDT, CDR2 YNNKEL (reference sequence). The CDR3 is 13 amino acids. Trimming cost V 8 bases and J 1 base, with 12 bases left between them. The DNA of the CDR3 is TGTGCCAGCTGTGGGCAGGGGTCCTACGAGCAGTACTTC. It encodes CASCGQGSYEQYF.

The gene calls are TRBV10-3 and TRBJ2-5; tentatively, D is TRBD1 or TRBD2 (6 bases each). Trimming took 4 bases from V and 0 from J, leaving 15 bases between them. The germline gives CDR1 ENHRY, CDR2 SYGVKD. The CDR3 is 16 residues long. In nucleotides, the CDR3 is TGTGCCATCAGTGGGGCATGGGGGGCAAACCAAGAGACCCAGTACTTC. Translation gives CAISGAWGANQETQYF.

This clonotype was picked up a small number of times. The chain combines TRBV7-9 with TRBJ1-2; D is unclear. Per the germline V gene, CDR1 is SEHNR and CDR2 is FQNEAQ (reference sequence). Trimming removed 5 bases at V and 3 bases at J, with 13 bases between. CDR3 size: 14 residues. CDR3 protein: CASSDRPTDYGYTF. The CDR3 coding sequence is TGTGCCAGCAGCGACCGCCCCACAGACTATGGCTACACCTTC.

The chain links TRBV3-1 to TRBJ1-2, with D perhaps TRBD1 (5 bases). Per germline, CDR1 LGHDT and CDR2 YNNKEL (reference sequence). The CDR3 is 16 residues long. Trimming took 0 bases from V and 3 from J, leaving 14 bases between them. The CDR3 region has the DNA TGTGCCAGCAGCCAAGATCTGGGGGTCTGGTACTATGGCTACACCTTC. As protein: CASSQDLGVWYYGYTF.

This sequence joins TRBV20-1 and TRBJ2-7, with TRBD1 matching 8 bases. Germline assignment: CDR1 DFQATT and CDR2 SNEGSKA (reference sequence). The J segment lost 3 bases and the V segment lost 0 bases, leaving 19 bases of the junction unmatched. The length of the CDR3 is 19 residues. For the CDR3, the DNA is TGCAGTGCTAGAGACCAGCTTCCCCCCAGGGGGCGAGACTACTACGAGCAGTACTTC. Residues: CSARDQLPPRGRDYYEQYF.

This clonotype has just one count. V and J are TRBV12-3 or TRBV12-4 and TRBJ2-1; 12 bases fit TRBD2. The CDR3 extends over 15 amino acids. The trim removed 2 bases at V and 10 bases at J, leaving 6 bases unmatched. The CDR3 nucleotides are TGTGCCAGCAGTTTATGGGCTAGCGGGAGGGAGGAGCAGTTCTTC. Its translation is CASSLWASGREEQFF.

The chain combines TRBV5-4 with TRBJ2-4, with a tentative D call TRBD2 (5 bases). The DNA matches TRBJ2-7 better at its end, which makes the J call doubtful. Germline assignment: CDR1 SGHNT and CDR2 YYREEE (reference sequence). This CDR3 spans 13 amino acids. CDR3 coding DNA: TGTGCCAGCAGCTTTTCCGGGACCTACGAGCAGTACTTC. It yields the protein CASSFSGTYEQYF.

The chain employs TRBV20-1 and TRBJ2-2; no clear D gene. The V end was cut by 2 bases, the J end by 0 bases, with 7 bases between. The germline V gene has CDR1 DFQATT and CDR2 SNEGSKA (reference sequence). There are 14 residues in the CDR3. The CDR3 nucleotides are TGCAGTGCTAGACGACCCGCGAACACCGGGGAGCTGTTTTTT. Amino acid sequence: CSARRPANTGELFF.